Detailed here is one T cell receptor beta chain. Its antigen is undetermined. The CDR3 has 16 residues. Germline CDR1 LNHDA, CDR2 SQIVND (reference sequence). V was clipped by 3 bases and J by 0 bases, with 12 bases between them. TCRdb's copy holds only in-frame clones and misses some; the assay was immunoSEQ multiplex PCR. Of nearly 95,000 clones listed, approximately 94% are singletons. This sample was included in a study of graft-versus-host responses after intestinal transplantation. The receptor's source is a human donor who received an intestinal transplant. The sample in question was unstimulated CD8+ T cells sorted from spleen or lymph node cells, obtained before intestinal transplant. The V and J genes are TRBV19 and TRBJ1-5, with unresolved D. The chain's CDR3 is CASSMYSGYSNQPQHF. CDR3 DNA sequence: TGTGCCAGTAGTATGTACAGCGGTTATAGCAATCAGCCCCAGCATTTT.